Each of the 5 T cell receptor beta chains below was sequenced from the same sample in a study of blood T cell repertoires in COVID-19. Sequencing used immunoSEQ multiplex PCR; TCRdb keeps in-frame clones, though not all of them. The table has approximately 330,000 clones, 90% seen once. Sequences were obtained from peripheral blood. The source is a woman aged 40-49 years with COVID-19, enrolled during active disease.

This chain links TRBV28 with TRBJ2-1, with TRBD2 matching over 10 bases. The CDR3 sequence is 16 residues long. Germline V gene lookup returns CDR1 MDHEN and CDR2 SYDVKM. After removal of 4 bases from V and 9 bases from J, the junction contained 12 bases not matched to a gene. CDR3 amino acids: CASSSPQGLAIGEQFF. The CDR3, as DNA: TGTGCCAGCAGTTCACCCCAGGGACTAGCGATCGGTGAGCAGTTCTTC.

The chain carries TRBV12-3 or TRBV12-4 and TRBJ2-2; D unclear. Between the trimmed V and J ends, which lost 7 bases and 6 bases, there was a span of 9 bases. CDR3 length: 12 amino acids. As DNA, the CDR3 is TGTGCCAGCACTCCTTTCGCCGGGGAGCTGTTTTTT. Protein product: CASTPFAGELFF.

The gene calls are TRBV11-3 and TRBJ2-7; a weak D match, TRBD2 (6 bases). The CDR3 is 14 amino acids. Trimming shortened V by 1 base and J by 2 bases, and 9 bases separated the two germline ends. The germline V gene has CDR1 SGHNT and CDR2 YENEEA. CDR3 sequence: CASSLVAGTYEQYF. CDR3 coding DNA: TGTGCCAGCAGCTTAGTGGCGGGGACCTACGAGCAGTACTTC.

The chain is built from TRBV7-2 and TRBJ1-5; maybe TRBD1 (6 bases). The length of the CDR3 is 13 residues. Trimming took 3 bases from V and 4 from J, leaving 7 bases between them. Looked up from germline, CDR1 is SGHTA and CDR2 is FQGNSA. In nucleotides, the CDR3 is TGTGCCAGCAGCTTTGGACAGAATCAGCCCCAGCATTTT. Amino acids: CASSFGQNQPQHF.

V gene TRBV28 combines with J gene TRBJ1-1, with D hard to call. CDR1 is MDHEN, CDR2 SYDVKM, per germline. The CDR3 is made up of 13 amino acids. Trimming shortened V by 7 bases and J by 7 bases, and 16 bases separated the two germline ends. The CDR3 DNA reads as TGTGCCAGCACCCCGGGCCGGCGGGGTGAAGCTTTCTTT. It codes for CASTPGRRGEAFF.